Listed here is a single T cell receptor (beta chain). This clonotype has at least ten counts. What this receptor recognizes is not known. No much larger clonotype is one base removed from it; base qualities were not supplied. The sample's time point label is to be understood as: approximately 45 days after influenza vaccine administration. Library generation was performed with RT-PCR. Sequencing used an Illumina HiSeq 2500. Using fastp at Q25 and MiXCR, TCRdb reprocessed the public reads and kept productive beta chains. All rows with the same CDR3 protein become a single entry with the most common DNA and genes. In this sample the table shows about 480,000 distinct CDR3 sequences, 10% to 11% of which occur a single time. The ten largest clones add up to roughly 12% of the sample. For CDR1 and CDR2, the germline V gene lists SQVTM and ANQGSEA. The V end gives up 4 bases and the J end 5 bases, leaving 10 bases in the junction not matched to a gene. Including the terminal cysteine and phenylalanine, the CDR3 comprises 15 residues. Just CDR3 DNA is preserved here, 45 bases in frame from base 1.

This specimen belongs to a study of response to subunit inactivated influenza vaccine (dated by TCRdb to 2017 to 2018). Concerning the study at large: The study used deep quantitative T cell receptor repertoire profiling to track responses to a trivalent subunit inactivated influenza vaccine. The investigation overall reported the following: According to the authors, only a limited number of new T cells may be recruited by each seasonal influenza vaccination.

In this chain, TRBV29-1 is recombined with TRBJ2-2; a stretch of 7 junction bases matches TRBD1. Source: PBMCs from blood, taken 45 days after vaccination. The TCR sequence derives from a man aged 50 or older who received an inactivated influenza vaccine. Donor details come from another sample of the same person, matched by shared clones. The CDR3: CSVGNRDRITGELFF. In nucleotides, the sequence is TGCAGCGTTGGGAATAGGGACAGAATAACCGGGGAGCTGTTTTTT.